Below are 31 T cell receptor beta chains sequenced from a single sample in a study of shared clonotypes between healthy human individuals. The assay was immunoSEQ multiplex PCR, and TCRdb's table has in-frame clones only and misses some. The sample consists of around 1 million clones, 76% of them appearing once. The specimen sequenced was memory CD4+ T cells sorted from blood. Subset in this sample: CD45RA-negative fraction. Receptors originate from a man younger than 30 in good health.

In DNA, the CDR3 is TGCGCCAGCAGCTTGGCCGTCTCTAAAGAGACCCAGTACTTC. Its protein product is CASSLAVSKETQYF. The chain combines TRBV5-1 with TRBJ2-5; D remains ambiguous. This CDR3 contains 14 residues. V lost 0 bases and J 3 bases, leaving 9 bases between the germline ends. Germline V gene sequence: CDR1 SGHRS, CDR2 YFSETQ.

The chain combines TRBV30 with TRBJ1-1, with 9 positions matching TRBD1. V lost 5 bases, J lost 5 bases, and 6 bases stayed unmatched. Germline assignment: CDR1 GTSNPN and CDR2 SVGIG (reference sequence). This CDR3 contains 13 residues. DNA for the CDR3: TGTGCCTGGGCAAGGACAGGGGTGACTGAAGCTTTCTTT. It codes for CAWARTGVTEAFF.

The CDR3 nucleotides read TGTGCCAGCAGCTTAGGCAGTCACTCTGGGGCCAACGTCCTGACTTTC. This sequence encodes CASSLGSHSGANVLTF. The chain links TRBV11-2 to TRBJ2-6, with D uncertain. This CDR3 region has 16 residues. In germline, CDR1 is SGHAT, CDR2 FQNNGV. Trimming pared 1 base from V and 0 bases from J, leaving 7 bases between.

This chain joins TRBV10-3 and TRBJ2-3; D might be TRBD1 or TRBD2, each matching 5 bases. CDR3 size: 15 residues. Trimming pared 4 bases from V and 1 base from J, leaving 12 bases between. Germline V gene data show CDR1 as ENHRY and CDR2 as SYGVKD. The chain's CDR3 is CAISGGSRRTDTQYF. The CDR3, as DNA: TGTGCCATCAGTGGGGGGTCCAGACGCACAGATACGCAGTATTTT.

In DNA, the CDR3 is TGTGCCAGTAGTATAGGCAGGGGCACTGAAGCTTTCTTT. Translation gives CASSIGRGTEAFF. The V call is TRBV19, the J call TRBJ1-1; D is perhaps TRBD1 (6 bases). Trimming left V 1 base short and J 4 bases short, with 7 bases between. From germline, CDR1 is LNHDA and CDR2 SQIVND (reference sequence). The length of the CDR3 is 13 residues.

The CDR3 DNA follows: TGTGCCAGTAGTGAGATGTACGGTACCTACGAGCAGTACTTC. As protein: CASSEMYGTYEQYF. The chain employs TRBV19 and TRBJ2-7; D is undetermined. Trimming removed 5 bases from V and 2 bases from J, with 13 bases in between. Germline V CDR1 and CDR2: LNHDA, SQIVND (reference sequence). This CDR3 has 14 amino acids.

The chain combines TRBV14 with TRBJ2-3; D might be TRBD1 or TRBD2, each matching 5 bases. Trimming left V 1 base short and J 6 bases short, with 8 bases between. Germline V CDR1 and CDR2: SGHDN, FVKESK. This CDR3 is built from 13 residues. The CDR3 DNA reads TGTGCCAGCAGCCAAGGGGGGACGGATACGCAGTATTTT. Amino acid sequence: CASSQGGTDTQYF.

The rearrangement links TRBV12-5 to TRBJ2-6, with D possibly called TRBD1 or TRBD2 (5 bases each). The length of the CDR3 is 12 residues. Germline V CDR1 and CDR2: LGHNT, FRNRAP. The V end lost 3 bases, the J end lost 15 bases, and 12 bases lay between the germline ends. This chain's CDR3 is CASGFGRGALTF. The CDR3 DNA sequence: TGTGCTAGTGGTTTTGGTCGAGGGGCCCTGACTTTC. Filled out from reference TRBV12-5 and TRBJ2-6, the complete variable domain reads DARVTQTPRHKVTEMGQEVTMRCQPILGHNTVFWYRQTMMQGLELLAYFRNRAPLDDSGMPKDRFSAEMPDATLATLKIQPSEPRDSAVYFCASGFGRGALTFGAGSRLTVL.

Here the CDR3 DNA reads TGTGCCAGCAGCCTCCAACCGCGGCCCACAGATACGCAGTATTTT. Protein sequence: CASSLQPRPTDTQYF. The rearrangement links TRBV9 to TRBJ2-3; no reliable D call. From germline, CDR1 is SGDLS and CDR2 YYNGEE. Between the trimmed V and J ends, which lost 4 bases and 2 bases, there was a span of 14 bases. The length of the CDR3 is 15 residues.

This clone was recorded only once. The rearrangement uses TRBV6-1 and TRBJ2-7; TRBD1 aligns across 9 bases. Germline V gene lookup returns CDR1 MNHNS and CDR2 SASEGT. V shed 6 bases and J 2 bases; nucleotides not matched to a gene: 8. The CDR3 is 15 residues long. The DNA of the CDR3 is TGTGCCAGCAGCTGGACAGGGGCCCTAGCCTACGAGCAGTACTTC. Amino acids: CASSWTGALAYEQYF.

A remark on this clone: The same CDR3 arises from other DNA sequences in this sample as well. V is TRBV30 and J is TRBJ1-3, with unresolved D. This CDR3 has 11 residues. V was shortened by 3 bases and J by 0 bases, with 0 bases between the two germline ends. The germline gives CDR1 GTSNPN, CDR2 SVGIG (reference sequence). This chain's CDR3 is CAWSSGNTIYF. The CDR3 region has the DNA TGTGCCTGGAGCTCTGGAAACACCATATATTTT.

This chain connects TRBV9 to TRBJ2-2, with D possibly TRBD1 on 5 matching bases. Germline loops: CDR1 SGDLS, CDR2 YYNGEE. This CDR3 has 16 residues. V lost 3 bases, J lost 6 bases, and 18 bases lay in between. For the CDR3, the DNA is TGTGCCAGCAGCGGGCCCCACAGGCTTAACTCCGGGGAGCTGTTTTTT. Translating gives CASSGPHRLNSGELFF.

This sequence joins TRBV5-4 and TRBJ1-2, with D possibly being TRBD1 (5 bases). V dropped 2 bases and J dropped 8 bases, with 19 bases sitting between them. In germline, CDR1 is SGHNT, CDR2 YYREEE (reference sequence). CDR3 size: 15 residues. CDR3 nucleotide sequence: TGTGCCAGCAGCTTCAACGGGGCCGATCTAGGGGGCTACACCTTC. Protein product: CASSFNGADLGGYTF.

The V call is TRBV7-9, the J call TRBJ2-7; 14 nucleotides agree with TRBD2. Trimming at V came to 4 bases and at J to 5 bases, leaving 4 bases not matched to a gene. The CDR3 has 15 residues. The germline V gene has CDR1 SEHNR and CDR2 FQNEAQ (reference sequence). The CDR3 protein is CASSWRLAGGDEQYF. CDR3 DNA: TGTGCCAGCAGCTGGAGACTAGCGGGAGGGGACGAGCAGTACTTC.

The J gene is TRBJ2-2, the V gene TRBV5-6; no firm D call. Germline V gives CDR1 SGHDT, CDR2 YYEEEE. The length of the CDR3 is 14 residues. Trimming removed 2 bases from V and 4 bases from J, with 9 bases in between. The CDR3 nucleotides read TGTGCCAGCAGCTTAGGGTTGGGCACCGGGGAGCTGTTTTTT. Protein product: CASSLGLGTGELFF.

The genes are TRBV7-3 and TRBJ2-7, with TRBD2 as a possible D gene (6 bases). Germline loops: CDR1 SGHTA, CDR2 FQGTGA. The CDR3 covers 15 residues. V shed 2 bases and J shed 4 bases, with 15 bases lying between them. CDR3 residues: CASSLGGAAFYEQYF. CDR3 DNA sequence: TGTGCCAGCAGCTTAGGCGGGGCGGCCTTTTACGAGCAGTACTTC.

As concerns this clone: The same CDR3 arises from other DNA sequences in this sample as well. The chain links TRBV7-2 to TRBJ1-1; a weak D match, TRBD1 (6 bases). The V and J ends lost 5 bases and 5 bases respectively, with 12 bases between them. The CDR3 runs to 13 residues. Germline V gene sequence: CDR1 SGHTA, CDR2 FQGNSA. CDR3 protein: CASSLSDRTEAFF. The DNA for the CDR3 is TGTGCCAGCAGCCTCTCCGACAGGACTGAAGCTTTCTTT.

The chain joins TRBV5-4 to TRBJ1-6, with TRBD1 matching 7 bases. CDR3 length: 14 amino acids. V shed 0 bases, J shed 12 bases, and the junction held 6 bases outside the gene matches. CDR1 SGHNT and CDR2 YYREEE come from the germline V gene (reference sequence). For the CDR3, the DNA is TGTGCCAGCAGCTTGGACAGGGGAAGGGAACCCCTCCACTTT. This gives the protein CASSLDRGREPLHF.

The rearrangement joins TRBV18 to TRBJ1-1; D is unclear. CDR3 size: 16 residues. Trimming stripped 1 base from V and 1 base from J, with 13 bases between. The germline gives CDR1 KGHSH, CDR2 LQKENI. CDR3 bases: TGTGCCAGCTCACCACAATCATCTACACCGAACACTGAAGCTTTCTTT. Amino acids: CASSPQSSTPNTEAFF.

The V gene is TRBV28, the J gene TRBJ2-2, with a tentative D call TRBD1 (5 bases). Germline V lookup: CDR1 MDHEN, CDR2 SYDVKM. This CDR3 spans 14 amino acids. V was pared by 4 bases and J by 2 bases, with 8 bases between. Here the CDR3 DNA reads TGTGCCAGCAGTTCGCAGGGAAACACCGGGGAGCTGTTTTTT. Protein product: CASSSQGNTGELFF.

This clone was detected a few times. The chain uses TRBV19 and TRBJ1-6; D may be TRBD1 (5 bases). From germline, CDR1 is LNHDA and CDR2 SQIVND (reference sequence). Between the trimmed V and J ends, which lost 1 base and 9 bases, there was a span of 7 bases. The CDR3 totals 13 residues. CDR3 in DNA: TGTGCCAGTAGTATAGCTCAGGGTTCACCCCTCCACTTT. Translating it yields CASSIAQGSPLHF.

The chain employs TRBV5-4 and TRBJ2-6; 11 bases line up with TRBD1. Germline CDR1 reads SGHNT; CDR2 reads YYREEE (reference sequence). The CDR3 has 18 residues. With V trimmed by 2 bases and J by 0 bases, 4 bases remained unmatched. The CDR3 sequence is CASSLRDRGYSGANVLTF. As DNA, the CDR3 is TGTGCCAGCAGCTTAAGGGACAGGGGGTACTCTGGGGCCAACGTCCTGACTTTC.

Concerning this clone: Other DNA variants within this sample encode the same CDR3. V and J are TRBV5-1 and TRBJ2-7; 9 bases fit TRBD2. The length of the CDR3 is 14 residues. The junction had 3 bases not matched to a gene; V was cut back by 0 bases and J by 5 bases. Germline assignment: CDR1 SGHRS and CDR2 YFSETQ. The chain's CDR3 is CASSLGRTSDEQYF. DNA for the CDR3: TGCGCCAGCAGCTTGGGTCGGACTAGCGACGAGCAGTACTTC.

The chain links TRBV5-1 to TRBJ2-5; D is possibly TRBD2 (7 bases). This CDR3 comprises 17 residues. The V gene's germline CDR1 is SGHRS and CDR2 YFSETQ. Trimming left V 2 bases short and J 1 base short, with 18 bases between. The CDR3 protein is CASSFGTGGLIQETQYF. CDR3 DNA: TGCGCCAGCAGCTTTGGGACCGGGGGGCTAATCCAAGAGACCCAGTACTTC. The whole variable domain, filled in from reference TRBV5-1 and TRBJ2-5, reads KAGVTQTPRYLIKTRGQQVTLSCSPISGHRSVSWYQQTPGQGLQFLFEYFSETQRNKGNFPGRFSGRQFSNSRSEMNVSTLELGDSALYLCASSFGTGGLIQETQYFGPGTRLLVL.

The chain links TRBV2 to TRBJ1-5; D gene uncertain. There are 13 residues in the CDR3. Germline V gene data show CDR1 as SNHLY and CDR2 as FYNNEI. Trimming pared 7 bases from V and 0 bases from J, leaving 7 bases between. CDR3 protein: CASKSYSNQPQHF. The CDR3 nucleotides read TGTGCCAGCAAATCTTATAGCAATCAGCCCCAGCATTTT.

The chain is built from TRBV28 and TRBJ1-1; no clear D. Germline V gene sequence: CDR1 MDHEN, CDR2 SYDVKM. The V end was cut by 8 bases, the J end by 1 base, with 17 bases between. This CDR3 is built from 15 residues. The CDR3 spells CASLSAEGANTEAFF. Written as DNA, the CDR3 is TGTGCCAGCCTCTCGGCGGAGGGTGCGAACACTGAAGCTTTCTTT.

The gene calls are TRBV5-1 and TRBJ2-7; D tentatively fits TRBD1 or TRBD2 (5 bases each). The CDR3 is made up of 15 amino acids. The V end lost 4 bases, the J end lost 3 bases, and 17 bases lay between the germline ends. Germline V gene lookup returns CDR1 SGHRS and CDR2 YFSETQ. The CDR3 is CASSRGPFTLYEQYF. CDR3 coding DNA: TGCGCCAGCAGCCGGGGCCCCTTTACCCTCTACGAGCAGTACTTC.

V and J are TRBV5-1 and TRBJ1-3, with D possibly being TRBD1 (6 bases). Germline V CDR1 and CDR2: SGHRS, YFSETQ. V shed 4 bases and J shed 0 bases, with 20 bases lying between them. The CDR3 runs to 18 residues. The CDR3, as DNA: TGCGCCAGCAGCCTGGACCGGAGGGGGATAAGCTCTGGAAACACCATATATTTT. Translating gives CASSLDRRGISSGNTIYF.

Note on this clone: A read error is possible here, since a much larger clone lies one base away. The chain combines TRBV6-1 with TRBJ2-6, with TRBD1 matching over 7 bases. The germline V gene encodes CDR1 MNHNS and CDR2 SASEGT. The V segment lost 6 bases and the J segment 2 bases; nucleotides outside the gene matches: 4. The CDR3 spans 15 residues. The DNA for the CDR3 is TGTGCCAGCAGCCCCGACAGGGCTGGGGCCAACGTCCTGACTTTC. Amino acid sequence: CASSPDRAGANVLTF.

This clone was counted a few times. This chain links TRBV25-1 with TRBJ1-5; D gene unclear. The V end was cut by 3 bases, the J end by 3 bases, with 9 bases between. Per the germline V gene, CDR1 is MGHDK and CDR2 is SYGVNS. The CDR3 contains 14 residues. The CDR3: CASSEVGFNQPQHF. As DNA, the CDR3 is TGTGCCAGCAGTGAGGTGGGATTCAATCAGCCCCAGCATTTT.

The chain employs TRBV5-1 and TRBJ2-7, with 7 positions matching TRBD2. V was clipped by 6 bases and J by 0 bases; unmatched bases: 9. Germline-derived CDR1 and CDR2 are SGHRS and YFSETQ. The CDR3 spans 15 residues. This CDR3 reads CASTPGLKSSYEQYF. CDR3 bases: TGCGCCAGCACTCCGGGACTAAAGAGCTCCTACGAGCAGTACTTC. Drawing the rest from reference TRBV5-1 and TRBJ2-7, the complete variable domain is KAGVTQTPRYLIKTRGQQVTLSCSPISGHRSVSWYQQTPGQGLQFLFEYFSETQRNKGNFPGRFSGRQFSNSRSEMNVSTLELGDSALYLCASTPGLKSSYEQYFGPGTRLTVT.